Below, 16 T cell receptor beta chains from the same sample are listed, as sequenced in a study of T cell repertoires in cytomegalovirus infection. TCRdb re-analysed the reads in MiXCR, keeping a single row per CDR3 protein. The data show 200,000 to 250,000 distinct CDR3 sequences, approximately 22% seen once. Sequencing used CD8+ T cells from PBMCs. These TCRs come from a human donor in good health (CMV status not recorded). Some clones in this sample may be carry-over from other donors' samples.

The rearrangement joins TRBV27 to TRBJ2-3, with D possibly matching TRBD2 (7 bases). V lost 1 base and J 4 bases, leaving 12 bases between the germline ends. The germline CDR1 and CDR2 sequences are MNHEY and SMNVEV (reference sequence). The CDR3 covers 15 residues. In DNA form, the CDR3 reads TGTGCCAGCAGTTTATGGGGGGGGGCGCCAGATACGCAGTATTTT. Protein sequence: CASSLWGGAPDTQYF.

The chain uses TRBV28 and TRBJ1-4, with D possibly being TRBD1 (6 bases). Germline V CDR1 and CDR2: MDHEN, SYDVKM. The CDR3 has 15 residues. V lost 4 bases and J lost 5, with 14 bases in between. This CDR3 reads CASSYDRKENEKLFF. The CDR3 coding sequence is TGTGCCAGCAGTTACGACAGGAAGGAGAATGAAAAACTGTTTTTT.

This clonotype was detected only a few times. This chain uses TRBV28 with TRBJ2-7; D possibly uses TRBD1 or TRBD2 (6 bases each). V lost 10 bases, J lost 0 bases, and 19 bases lay in between. The CDR3 runs to 15 residues. Germline CDR1 MDHEN, CDR2 SYDVKM. The CDR3 DNA reads TGTGCCATCCACCCTACGGGGGCGAACTCCTACGAGCAGTACTTC. Translated, it gives CAIHPTGANSYEQYF. Based on the CDR3 plus reference TRBV28 and TRBJ2-7, the full variable domain is DVKVTQSSRYLVKRTGEKVFLECVQDMDHENMFWYRQDPGLGLRLIYFSYDVKMKEKGDIPEGYSVSREKKERFSLILESASTNQTSMYLCAIHPTGANSYEQYFGPGTRLTVT.

This clonotype was detected many times. The CDR3 here is CASTGLAGFREQFF. DNA of the CDR3: TGTGCCAGCACTGGACTAGCGGGGTTTCGTGAGCAGTTCTTC. The chain carries TRBV7-2 and TRBJ2-1; 12 bases line up with TRBD2. Germline CDR1 SGHTA, CDR2 FQGNSA. V shed 7 bases and J 9 bases; nucleotides not matched to a gene: 7. The CDR3 totals 14 residues.

This clonotype was detected a few times. The V call is TRBV7-4, the J call TRBJ1-5, with D possibly matching TRBD1 (5 bases). Trimming took off 4 bases at V and 8 bases at J, with 15 bases between the two ends. This CDR3 is built from 14 residues. In germline, CDR1 is SGHVT, CDR2 SQSDAQ. The CDR3 loop reads CASSSGRGTEPQHF. DNA for the CDR3: TGTGCCAGCAGCTCCGGACGGGGCACGGAGCCCCAGCATTTT.

This clonotype occurred a few times. The J gene is TRBJ2-5, the V gene TRBV27; 7 positions match TRBD1. With 8 bases clipped from V and 8 bases from J, the junction kept 23 bases outside the gene matches. Looked up from germline, CDR1 is MNHEY and CDR2 is SMNVEV (reference sequence). The CDR3 runs 17 residues. The CDR3 coding sequence is TGTGCCAGCGGGACAATTTTAGGACAGGCAGCCGAGAAAACCCAGTACTTC. Its protein product is CASGTILGQAAEKTQYF.

This clonotype was counted many times. The chain employs TRBV5-6 and TRBJ1-6; D call uncertain. The CDR3 length is 14 residues. Trimming removed 2 bases at V and 7 bases at J, with 10 bases between. CDR1 and CDR2 (germline): SGHDT, YYEEEE. The CDR3 is CASSFTSSNSPLHF. The DNA for the CDR3 is TGTGCCAGCAGCTTCACATCGTCCAATTCACCCCTCCACTTT.

The table lists this clonotype with many counts. The chain uses TRBV7-9 and TRBJ1-4; tentative D call: TRBD1 (5 bases). This CDR3 contains 16 residues. The germline gives CDR1 SEHNR, CDR2 FQNEAQ (reference sequence). V lost 5 bases and J 4 bases, leaving 17 bases between the germline ends. The CDR3 sequence is CASSPTDSKDNEKLFF. The CDR3 bases are TGTGCCAGCAGCCCTACCGACAGCAAGGATAATGAAAAACTGTTTTTT.

This clonotype was detected many times. The chain couples TRBV19 to TRBJ1-1; D unresolved. Germline V CDR1 and CDR2: LNHDA, SQIVND (reference sequence). Deletions cut 1 base from V and 4 bases from J, with 7 bases between. CDR3 length: 13 residues. The CDR3 spells CASSIVLFTEAFF. CDR3 nucleotides: TGTGCCAGTAGTATAGTTCTCTTCACTGAAGCTTTCTTT.

This clonotype was observed a handful of times. V gene TRBV20-1 combines with J gene TRBJ2-3; 7 bases agree with TRBD2. Germline V gene lookup returns CDR1 DFQATT and CDR2 SNEGSKA (reference sequence). V was clipped by 2 bases and J by 2 bases; unmatched bases: 13. The CDR3 totals 17 residues. The CDR3, as DNA: TGCAGTGCTAGAAAGGCCCGGGCGGGGGACCTCACAGATACGCAGTATTTT. Its protein product is CSARKARAGDLTDTQYF.

This clonotype has a count of ten or more. This chain uses TRBV7-6 with TRBJ2-1; 11 nucleotides align to TRBD1. After removal of 4 bases from V and 4 bases from J, the junction contained 9 bases not matched to a gene. CDR1 and CDR2 (germline): SGHVS, FNYEAQ. The CDR3 runs to 17 residues. CDR3 DNA: TGTGCCAGCAGCTCACAGGACAGGGGGCGCATTTACAATGAGCAGTTCTTC. Protein sequence: CASSSQDRGRIYNEQFF.

This clonotype was detected a few times. The gene calls are TRBV6-5 and TRBJ2-3; the D gene could be TRBD1 or TRBD2 (7 bases each). Trimming took 0 bases from V and 4 from J, leaving 17 bases between them. CDR1 is MNHEY, CDR2 SVGAGI, per germline. The CDR3 has 17 residues. CDR3 coding DNA: TGTGCCAGCAGTTACTCCCCGCCAGGGGGGGGGTCAGATACGCAGTATTTT. Amino acid sequence: CASSYSPPGGGSDTQYF.

This chain links TRBV14 with TRBJ2-7, with D possibly TRBD2 on 5 matching bases. The length of the CDR3 is 13 residues. CDR1 and CDR2 from the germline V gene are SGHDN and FVKESK. Trimming removed 4 bases from V and 7 bases from J, with 14 bases in between. The CDR3 spells CASSPHVSGEQYF. CDR3 DNA sequence: TGTGCCAGCAGCCCACACGTCTCGGGAGAGCAGTACTTC.

Ten or more counts support this clonotype. The chain joins TRBV7-2 to TRBJ2-3, with 14 bases aligning to TRBD2. The CDR3 loop spans 17 amino acids. Unmatched junction bases numbered 2, after V lost 0 bases and J lost 3 bases. Per germline, CDR1 SGHTA and CDR2 FQGNSA. CDR3 DNA: TGTGCCAGCAGCTTAGCCGGACTAGCGGGGGGAACAGATACGCAGTATTTT. It codes for CASSLAGLAGGTDTQYF.

The rearrangement links TRBV16 to TRBJ2-1; perhaps TRBD2 as D (5 bases). Trimming left V 3 bases short and J 5 bases short, with 14 bases between. The CDR3 has 15 residues. CDR1 and CDR2 (germline): KGHSY, FQNENV. This chain's CDR3 is CASSHRDHNNNEQFF. The CDR3 DNA reads as TGTGCCAGCAGCCACCGGGATCACAATAACAATGAGCAGTTCTTC.

This clonotype appeared a few times. V gene TRBV7-9 combines with J gene TRBJ1-2, with 11 bases fitting TRBD1. The CDR3 runs to 14 residues. The J segment lost 6 bases and the V segment lost 5 bases, leaving 5 bases of the junction unmatched. Germline V gene lookup returns CDR1 SEHNR and CDR2 FQNEAQ (reference sequence). CDR3 DNA: TGTGCCAGCAGCGTCACGGGACAGGGGGATGGCTACACCTTC. The encoded protein is CASSVTGQGDGYTF.